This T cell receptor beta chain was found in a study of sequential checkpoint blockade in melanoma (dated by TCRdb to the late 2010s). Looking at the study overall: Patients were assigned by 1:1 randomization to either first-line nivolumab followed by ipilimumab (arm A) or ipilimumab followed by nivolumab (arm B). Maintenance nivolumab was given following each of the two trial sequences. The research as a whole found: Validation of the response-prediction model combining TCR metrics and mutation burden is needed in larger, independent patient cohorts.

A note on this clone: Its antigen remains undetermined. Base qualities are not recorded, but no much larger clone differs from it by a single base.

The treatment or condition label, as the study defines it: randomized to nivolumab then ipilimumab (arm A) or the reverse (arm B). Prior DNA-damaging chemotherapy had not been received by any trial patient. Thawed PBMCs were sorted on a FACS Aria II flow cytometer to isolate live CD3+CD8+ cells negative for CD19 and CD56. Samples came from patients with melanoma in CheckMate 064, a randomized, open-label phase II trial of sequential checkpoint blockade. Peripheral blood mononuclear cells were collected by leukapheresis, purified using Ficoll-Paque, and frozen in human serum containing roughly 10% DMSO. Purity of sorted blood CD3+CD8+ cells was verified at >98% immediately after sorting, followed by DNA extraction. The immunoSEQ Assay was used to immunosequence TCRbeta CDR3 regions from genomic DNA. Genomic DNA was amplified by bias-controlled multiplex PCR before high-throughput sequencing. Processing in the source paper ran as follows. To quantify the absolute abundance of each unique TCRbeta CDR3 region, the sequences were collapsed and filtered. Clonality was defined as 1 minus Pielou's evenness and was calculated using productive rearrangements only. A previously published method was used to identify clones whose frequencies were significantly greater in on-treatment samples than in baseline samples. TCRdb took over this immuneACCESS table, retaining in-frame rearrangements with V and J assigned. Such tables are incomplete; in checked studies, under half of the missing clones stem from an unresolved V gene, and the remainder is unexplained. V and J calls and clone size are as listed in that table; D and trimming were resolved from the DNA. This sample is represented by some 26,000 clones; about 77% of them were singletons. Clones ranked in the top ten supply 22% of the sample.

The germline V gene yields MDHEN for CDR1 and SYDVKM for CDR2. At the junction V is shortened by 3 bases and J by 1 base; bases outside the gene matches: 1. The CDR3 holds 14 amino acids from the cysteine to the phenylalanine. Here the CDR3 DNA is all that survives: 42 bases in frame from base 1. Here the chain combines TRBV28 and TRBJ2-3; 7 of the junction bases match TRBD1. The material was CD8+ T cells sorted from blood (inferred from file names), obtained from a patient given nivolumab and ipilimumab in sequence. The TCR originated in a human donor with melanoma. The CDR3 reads CASSFTGGTDTQYF. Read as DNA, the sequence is TGTGCCAGCAGTTTTACAGGGGGCACAGATACGCAGTATTTT.